This T cell receptor (beta chain) originates from a study of cytomegalovirus exposure and HLA in healthy donors. Both 60 Vbeta primers and 13 Jbeta primers went into the PCR. Clones were read by immunoSEQ multiplex PCR, and TCRdb kept only the in-frame ones, dropping some. This table has about 57,000 clones, roughly 80% appearing once. Donors likely had unrecorded immune exposures despite being nominally healthy when sampled. Trimming removed 3 bases from V and 0 bases from J; junction bases left unmatched: 5. The CDR3 runs 15 residues. Germline lookup yields CDR1 LGHNT and CDR2 FRNRAP. V and J are TRBV12-5 and TRBJ2-7; TRBD2 matches at 7 bases. Sequencing input: PBMCs. The clonotype originates from a man aged 25-45 years in good health and CMV-seronegative. CDR3 bases: TGTGCTAGTGGTTTTGGCGGGAGTCTCTCCTACGAGCAGTACTTC. Translating gives CASGFGGSLSYEQYF. Full variable domain (remainder filled in from reference TRBV12-5 and TRBJ2-7): DARVTQTPRHKVTEMGQEVTMRCQPILGHNTVFWYRQTMMQGLELLAYFRNRAPLDDSGMPKDRFSAEMPDATLATLKIQPSEPRDSAVYFCASGFGGSLSYEQYFGPGTRLTVT.